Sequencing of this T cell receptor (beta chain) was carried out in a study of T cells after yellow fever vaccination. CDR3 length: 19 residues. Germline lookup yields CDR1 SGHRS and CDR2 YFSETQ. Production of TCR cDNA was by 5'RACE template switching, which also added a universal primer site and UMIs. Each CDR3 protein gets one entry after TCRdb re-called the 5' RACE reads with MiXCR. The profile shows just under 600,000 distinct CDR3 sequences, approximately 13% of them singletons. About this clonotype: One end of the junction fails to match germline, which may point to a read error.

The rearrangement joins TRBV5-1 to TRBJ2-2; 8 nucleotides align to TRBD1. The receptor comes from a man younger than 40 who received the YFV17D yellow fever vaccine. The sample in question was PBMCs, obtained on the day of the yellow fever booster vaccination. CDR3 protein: CASSPRWRARTGNTRELFF. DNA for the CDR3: TGCGCCAGCAGCCCGAGGTGGCGGGCTAGGACAGGGAACACCAGGGAGCTGTTTTTT.